One and the same sample provided the 12 T cell receptor beta chains below, sequenced in a study of T cell repertoires in cytomegalovirus infection. TCRdb re-analysed the reads in MiXCR, keeping a single row per CDR3 protein. The table records 300,000 to 400,000 distinct CDR3 sequences, 15% to 20% of them present only once. The sample consisted of PBMCs. Receptors were obtained from a human donor in good health (CMV status not recorded). Some clones in this sample may be carry-over from other donors' samples.

The chain employs TRBV5-1 and TRBJ1-1; possibly TRBD1 for D (6 bases). CDR3 length: 14 residues. Germline CDR1 and CDR2: SGHRS and YFSETQ. Between the trimmed V and J ends, which lost 6 bases and 8 bases, there was a span of 20 bases. The CDR3, as DNA: TGCGCCAGCACCCAAGGACAGCCGGGGGGGGAAGCTTTCTTT. It yields the protein CASTQGQPGGEAFF.

About this clonotype: This may be a read error: a much more frequent sequence differs by one nucleotide. The chain combines TRBV7-9 with TRBJ1-1; a possible D gene is TRBD1 (5 bases). Germline V gene lookup returns CDR1 SEHNR and CDR2 FQNEAQ (reference sequence). With 3 bases removed from V and 6 bases from J, the gap between germline ends came to 20 bases. This CDR3 spans 16 amino acids. CDR3 amino acids: CASSFPPVEKGSEAFF. The CDR3 DNA follows: TGTGCCAGCAGCTTCCCCCCCGTCGAGAAGGGGTCTGAAGCTTTCTTT.

This clonotype was picked up a small number of times. The J gene is TRBJ1-2, the V gene TRBV30, with TRBD1 as a possible D gene (6 bases). Germline CDR1 and CDR2: GTSNPN and SVGIG (reference sequence). CDR3 size: 14 residues. Trimming pared 5 bases from V and 4 bases from J, leaving 17 bases between. CDR3 amino acids: CAWEDSSVPYGYTF. The CDR3 DNA is TGTGCCTGGGAGGACAGCTCGGTCCCCTATGGCTACACCTTC.

This clonotype was detected many times. The chain has TRBV7-2 and TRBJ2-3, with 15 nucleotides matching TRBD2. The J segment lost 4 bases and the V segment lost 4 bases, leaving 3 bases of the junction unmatched. Germline V CDR1 and CDR2: SGHTA, FQGNSA. The CDR3 runs to 16 residues. CDR3 loop: CASSSGLAGGADTQYF. The CDR3 nucleotides are TGTGCCAGCAGCTCGGGACTAGCGGGAGGAGCAGATACGCAGTATTTT.

The V and J genes are TRBV7-6 and TRBJ2-1; 12 bases match TRBD1. V lost 5 bases and J lost 10; bases outside the gene matches: 12. CDR3 size: 16 residues. The germline V gene encodes CDR1 SGHVS and CDR2 FNYEAQ. This CDR3 reads CASSPRGGQGAREQFF. In DNA form, the CDR3 reads TGTGCCAGCAGCCCCCGAGGGGGACAGGGGGCACGGGAGCAGTTCTTC.

This clonotype was seen a handful of times. V and J are TRBV7-2 and TRBJ2-3; 9 positions agree with TRBD2. The CDR3 covers 16 residues. The trim removed 1 base at V and 6 bases at J, leaving 8 bases unmatched. Germline V gene data show CDR1 as SGHTA and CDR2 as FQGNSA. The CDR3, as DNA: TGTGCCAGCAGCTTAGGATCGCGGGAGGGCCAGGATACGCAGTATTTT. Translation gives CASSLGSREGQDTQYF.

The chain is built from TRBV6-5 and TRBJ2-3; 9 bases are shared with TRBD2. V lost 0 bases and J lost 6; bases outside the gene matches: 1. The CDR3 sequence is 14 residues long. The germline V gene has CDR1 MNHEY and CDR2 SVGAGI. The CDR3 spells CASSYSTSGDTQYF. The CDR3, as DNA: TGTGCCAGCAGTTACTCGACTAGCGGCGATACGCAGTATTTT.

At least ten counts were recorded for this clonotype. The V and J genes are TRBV12-3 or TRBV12-4 and TRBJ2-2, with no clear D. The CDR3 is made up of 15 amino acids. Between the trimmed V and J ends, which lost 3 bases and 2 bases, there was a span of 10 bases. CDR3 coding DNA: TGTGCCAGCAGTTTTCCCCCACCAAACACCGGGGAGCTGTTTTTT. Residues: CASSFPPPNTGELFF.

The rearrangement uses TRBV10-3 and TRBJ2-7; 8 bases agree with TRBD2. The germline V gene encodes CDR1 ENHRY and CDR2 SYGVKD. The CDR3 consists of 14 residues. Unmatched junction bases numbered 11, after V lost 10 bases and J lost 3 bases. This CDR3 is CATYPGTSIYEQYF. CDR3 bases: TGTGCCACGTACCCCGGGACTAGTATCTACGAGCAGTACTTC.

This clonotype was counted at least ten times. The chain couples TRBV12-3 or TRBV12-4 to TRBJ1-5; 7 nucleotides align to TRBD1. The CDR3 totals 17 residues. V gave up 6 bases and J gave up 1 base; unmatched junction bases: 12. The CDR3 coding sequence is TGTGCCAGCAGCGATCGGACAGGAGGGAGAAGCAATCAGCCCCAGCATTTT. Its translation is CASSDRTGGRSNQPQHF.

The J gene is TRBJ1-2, the V gene TRBV12-5; tentatively, D is TRBD1 (5 bases). The CDR3 consists of 12 residues. Looked up from germline, CDR1 is LGHNT and CDR2 is FRNRAP. The V and J ends lost 11 bases and 4 bases respectively, with 14 bases between them. The CDR3 sequence is CAWEQDIYGYTF. The CDR3 DNA follows: TGTGCTTGGGAACAGGACATCTATGGCTACACCTTC.

The gene calls are TRBV7-6 and TRBJ2-7; D not certain. Trimming pared 11 bases from V and 2 bases from J, leaving 10 bases between. CDR1 is SGHVS and CDR2 is FNYEAQ in the germline V gene. This CDR3 comprises 11 residues. CDR3 DNA: TGTGCCCCCCGGGTGGCCTACGAGCAGTACTTC. Translated: CAPRVAYEQYF.